The 8 T cell receptor beta chains below come from one sample, sequenced in a study of blood T cell repertoires in COVID-19. Clones were sequenced by immunoSEQ multiplex PCR, and TCRdb holds only the in-frame ones, with some missing. The repertoire holds approximately 53,000 clones, with around 73% as singletons. Sequenced input: PBMCs or T cells enriched from blood (not recorded which). The receptors originated from a woman between 45 and 60 years old with acute COVID-19.

The rearrangement joins TRBV7-8 to TRBJ1-5; 11 bases match TRBD1. Germline CDR1 and CDR2: SGHVS and FQNEAQ. This CDR3 region has 15 residues. Trimming cost V 5 bases and J 5 bases; bases outside gene matches: 5. The CDR3 nucleotides read TGTGCCAGCAGCGCGGGACAGGGGGTTTATCAGCCCCAGCATTTT. Translation: CASSAGQGVYQPQHF.

In its sample, this clone was seen a few times. The gene calls are TRBV15 and TRBJ2-2; D is perhaps TRBD2 (5 bases). The germline V gene has CDR1 LNHNV and CDR2 YYDKDF (reference sequence). CDR3 length equals 16 residues. Deletions cut 3 bases from V and 0 bases from J, with 11 bases between. CDR3 loop: CATSREDPANTGELFF. For the CDR3, the DNA is TGTGCCACCAGCAGGGAGGACCCTGCGAACACCGGGGAGCTGTTTTTT.

This chain joins TRBV28 and TRBJ1-6, with TRBD1 matching 9 bases. The CDR3 covers 20 residues. CDR1 is MDHEN and CDR2 is SYDVKM in the germline V gene. J gave up 9 bases and V 2 bases, and 20 bases lay outside the gene matches. This CDR3 is CASSLRRVVYGDRDGSPLHF. The CDR3 nucleotides read TGTGCCAGCAGTTTAAGGAGGGTTGTGTATGGGGACAGGGACGGTTCACCCCTCCACTTT. Supplemented by reference TRBV28 and TRBJ1-6, the full variable domain reads DVKVTQSSRYLVKRTGEKVFLECVQDMDHENMFWYRQDPGLGLRLIYFSYDVKMKEKGDIPEGYSVSREKKERFSLILESASTNQTSMYLCASSLRRVVYGDRDGSPLHFGNGTRLTVT.

Details on this clone: This sample includes further DNA sequences coding for the same CDR3. This chain links TRBV27 with TRBJ2-1, with D unresolved. The germline V and J ends were trimmed by 3 bases and 0 bases, with 3 bases remaining between them. Germline CDR1 and CDR2: MNHEY and SMNVEV (reference sequence). The CDR3 extends over 13 amino acids. The CDR3: CASSLSSYNEQFF. The CDR3 DNA reads as TGTGCCAGCAGTTTGAGCTCCTACAATGAGCAGTTCTTC.

This clone has more than one count but fewer than ten. The chain recombines TRBV11-2 with TRBJ2-3, with 12 nucleotides matching TRBD2. The length of the CDR3 is 15 residues. Germline values: CDR1 SGHAT, CDR2 FQNNGV. V lost 4 bases and J lost 8; bases outside the gene matches: 7. The CDR3 DNA is TGTGCCAGCAGCTCGTTGACTAGCGGGGGAGGTACGCAGTATTTT. Protein sequence: CASSSLTSGGGTQYF.

This rearrangement joins TRBV27 to TRBJ1-4, with D possibly TRBD1 on 5 matching bases. Germline CDR1 and CDR2: MNHEY and SMNVEV (reference sequence). This CDR3 is 15 amino acids long. The V end lost 2 bases, the J end lost 3 bases, and 10 bases lay between the germline ends. The CDR3 is CASSLMGPPNEKLFF. Here the CDR3 DNA reads TGTGCCAGCAGTTTAATGGGGCCTCCTAATGAAAAACTGTTTTTT.

The chain carries TRBV18 and TRBJ2-2; tentative D call: TRBD2 (5 bases). This CDR3 is built from 14 residues. With 3 bases removed from V and 3 bases from J, the gap between germline ends came to 8 bases. CDR1 is KGHSH, CDR2 LQKENI, per germline. The CDR3 DNA sequence: TGTGCCAGCTCACCCGGCGGGTACACCGGGGAGCTGTTTTTT. Translated: CASSPGGYTGELFF.

V gene TRBV18 combines with J gene TRBJ2-3, with TRBD2 matching over 7 bases. This CDR3 has 17 amino acids. V lost 1 base, J lost 0 bases, and 7 bases stayed unmatched. Germline V gene sequence: CDR1 KGHSH, CDR2 LQKENI. CDR3 protein: CASSPRPRGSSTDTQYF. In DNA form, the CDR3 reads TGTGCCAGCTCACCACGCCCGCGGGGGTCCAGCACAGATACGCAGTATTTT.